What follows describes a single TCR beta chain. One junction end disagrees with the germline gene, perhaps due to a read error. The sample carries other DNA sequences with the same CDR3. In the original processing: Estimated nucleated cell counts came from reference gene primer amplification. The data were produced by immunoSEQ multiplex PCR, yet TCRdb's version contains in-frame clones alone and is incomplete. Clone size and the V and J calls come from that table; the DNA yielded D and trimming. This table holds roughly 63,000 clones, around 80% found once. The sample comes from a study of blood T cell repertoires in COVID-19. Study summary: Sites across the United States, Italy and Spain contributed samples from acute and convalescent COVID-19. Sources were T cells, B-cell-depleted T cells, or PBMCs; the material itself was cDNA or gDNA.

CDR1 and CDR2 (germline): MDHEN, SYDVKM. The CDR3 is 15 amino acids. The origin of this receptor is a human donor in a cohort sampled during active COVID-19. V usage is TRBV28 and J usage is TRBJ1-1; tentative D call: TRBD1 (5 bases). The sample was peripheral blood. The CDR3 loop reads CASRSAEGRNTEAFF. In nucleotides, the CDR3 is TGTGCCAGCAGATCAGCGGAGGGACGGAACACTGAAGCTTTTTTT. Full variable domain (outside the CDR3, taken from reference TRBV28 and TRBJ1-1): DVKVTQSSRYLVKRTGEKVFLECVQDMDHENMFWYRQDPGLGLRLIYFSYDVKMKEKGDIPEGYSVSREKKERFSLILESASTNQTSMYLCASRSAEGRNTEAFFGQGTRLTVV.